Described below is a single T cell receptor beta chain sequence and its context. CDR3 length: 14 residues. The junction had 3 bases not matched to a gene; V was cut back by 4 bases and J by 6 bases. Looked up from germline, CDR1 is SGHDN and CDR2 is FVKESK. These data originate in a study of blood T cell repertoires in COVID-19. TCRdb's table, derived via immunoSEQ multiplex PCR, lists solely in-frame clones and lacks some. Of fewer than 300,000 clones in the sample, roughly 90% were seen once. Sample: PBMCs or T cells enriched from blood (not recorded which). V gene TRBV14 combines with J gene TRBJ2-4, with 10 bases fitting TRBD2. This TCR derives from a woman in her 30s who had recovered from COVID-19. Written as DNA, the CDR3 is TGTGCCAGCAGCCCCCGGACTAGCGGAAACATTCAGTACTTC. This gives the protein CASSPRTSGNIQYF. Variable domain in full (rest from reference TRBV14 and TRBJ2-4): EAGVTQFPSHSVIEKGQTVTLRCDPISGHDNLYWYRRVMGKEIKFLLHFVKESKQDESGMPNNRFLAERTGGTYSTLKVQPAELEDSGVYFCASSPRTSGNIQYFGAGTRLSVL.